The source of this T cell receptor beta chain is a study of blood T cell repertoires in COVID-19. Study-level background: PBMCs, B-cell-depleted T cells, or T cells were the source of the cDNA or gDNA that made up the material.

V was shortened by 1 base and J by 1 base, with 11 bases between the two germline ends. This CDR3 comprises 15 residues. Germline V lookup: CDR1 GTSNPN, CDR2 SVGIG (reference sequence). Original handling: Estimates of nucleated cell counts were drawn from the amplification of reference gene primers. Produced via immunoSEQ multiplex PCR; TCRdb's table is partial and in-frame only. V and J calls plus clone size are reproduced from that table; the DNA served to infer D and trimming. The repertoire holds 95,000 to 150,000 clones, with around 87% as singletons. This clone was counted a few times. Sequences were obtained from peripheral blood. The clonotype comes from a woman between 50 and 59 years old with acute or convalescent COVID-19. V gene TRBV30 combines with J gene TRBJ1-3; the D is unclear. CDR3 region: CAWSAGIGSGNTIYF. In DNA form, the CDR3 reads TGTGCCTGGAGTGCCGGGATCGGATCTGGAAACACCATATATTTT.